This TCR beta chain derives from a study of graft-versus-host responses after intestinal transplantation. As for this clone: Antigen specificity is unknown.

Sequenced by immunoSEQ multiplex PCR; TCRdb stores in-frame clones only, minus some. Of approximately 120,000 clones detected, more than 90% appear once; the ten largest clones hold over 0.15%. Findings and caveats of the study: When patients had graft-donor T cell macrochimerism, their allografts held high graft-versus-host to host-versus-graft clonal ratios.

The germline V gene encodes CDR1 LGHNA and CDR2 YNFKEQ. There are 19 residues in the CDR3. Germline trimming cut 0 bases from V and 5 bases from J; bases unmatched to any gene: 10. The rearrangement uses TRBV4-2 and TRBJ2-2; 12 bases line up with TRBD2. This receptor was identified in a human donor who received an intestinal transplant. Sequences were derived from unstimulated CD4+ T cells sorted from spleen or lymph node cells, sampled before intestinal transplant. CDR3 DNA sequence: TGTGCCAGCAGCCAAGATTTGCTAGCGGGGGGGCCTCGGACCGGGGAGCTGTTTTTT. Translated, it gives CASSQDLLAGGPRTGELFF.